This passage covers 11 T cell receptor beta chains from one sample sequenced in a study of Ad26.COV2.S vaccination and SARS-CoV-2 variants. Noted treatment: over 15 received Ad26.COV2.S at low or high dose, single or two shots; 5 received placebo; per-sample allocation not given. After the first vaccine or placebo injection, samples were drawn on day 63. Profiling relied on immunoSEQ multiplex PCR, and the TCRdb table lists in-frame clones only, not all of them. The sample carries about 330,000 clones, roughly 90% recorded once. The sample was peripheral blood, taken in a trial of Ad26.COV2.S vaccine versus placebo. Every receptor here comes from a person aged 18-60 years who received the Ad26.COV2.S COVID-19 vaccine or a placebo.

The chain uses TRBV6-2 or TRBV6-3 and TRBJ2-7; D may be TRBD2 (5 bases). Germline assignment: CDR1 MNHEY and CDR2 SVGEGT. Trimming left V 7 bases short and J 1 base short, with 14 bases between. The CDR3 length is 14 residues. The CDR3: CASTPGRTSYEQYV. The CDR3 DNA is TGTGCCAGCACCCCAGGACGGACTTCCTACGAGCAGTACGTC.

The chain links TRBV2 to TRBJ2-1; TRBD2 matches at 8 bases. The germline gives CDR1 SNHLY, CDR2 FYNNEI. V shed 7 bases, J shed 5 bases, and the junction held 4 bases outside the gene matches. The CDR3 totals 13 residues. CDR3 sequence reads: CASKIAGNNEQFF. In nucleotides, the CDR3 is TGTGCCAGCAAGATAGCGGGGAACAATGAGCAGTTCTTC.

This chain links TRBV5-6 with TRBJ2-2, with TRBD2 as a possible D gene (7 bases). Looked up from germline, CDR1 is SGHDT and CDR2 is YYEEEE. V lost 3 bases and J lost 4, with 16 bases in between. The CDR3 sequence is 16 residues long. This CDR3 is CASSWGGRGGTGELFF. CDR3 DNA sequence: TGTGCCAGCAGCTGGGGGGGCAGGGGCGGCACCGGGGAGCTGTTTTTT.

There are many counts of this clone. This chain links TRBV6-6 with TRBJ1-2, with 9 positions matching TRBD1. V lost 3 bases and J lost 7; bases outside the gene matches: 6. This CDR3 comprises 14 residues. Germline V gene lookup returns CDR1 MNHNY and CDR2 SVGAGI (reference sequence). The CDR3 protein is CASSYQQGAGGYTF. In DNA, the CDR3 is TGTGCCAGCAGTTATCAACAGGGGGCCGGTGGCTACACCTTC.

The chain couples TRBV2 to TRBJ2-7, with D unresolved. The CDR3 totals 14 residues. CDR1 and CDR2 from the germline V gene are SNHLY and FYNNEI. Trimming shortened V by 3 bases and J by 7 bases, and 16 bases separated the two germline ends. CDR3 DNA sequence: TGTGCCAGCAGTGAGGGTGGCAGCTTGGGAGAGCAGTACGTC. It yields the protein CASSEGGSLGEQYV.

The chain employs TRBV7-6 and TRBJ1-4; 8 bases agree with TRBD1. Germline CDR1 is SGHVS and CDR2 is FNYEAQ. There are 14 residues in the CDR3. Unmatched junction bases numbered 7, after V lost 5 bases and J lost 8 bases. CDR3 sequence (DNA): TGTGCCAGCAGCCGAAGGCAGGGGGCGGAAAAACTGTTTTTT. The encoded protein is CASSRRQGAEKLFF. Full variable domain (missing parts from reference TRBV7-6 and TRBJ1-4): GAGVSQSPRYKVTKRGQDVALRCDPISGHVSLYWYRQALGQGPEFLTYFNYEAQQDKSGLPNDRFSAERPEGSISTLTIQRTEQRDSAMYRCASSRRQGAEKLFFGSGTQLSVL.

The chain has TRBV4-1 and TRBJ2-7; D remains unclear. Germline CDR1 is MGHRA and CDR2 is YSYEKL. This CDR3 is 14 amino acids long. With 2 bases removed from V and 4 bases from J, the gap between germline ends came to 12 bases. The CDR3 protein is CASSQFDTGYEQYV. The CDR3, as DNA: TGCGCCAGCAGCCAATTTGATACGGGTTACGAGCAGTACGTC.

The chain recombines TRBV29-1 with TRBJ2-5, with D perhaps matching TRBD2 (5 bases). This CDR3 comprises 12 residues. V lost 4 bases to trimming and J lost 4 bases, with 10 bases between them. Germline lookup yields CDR1 SQVTM and CDR2 ANQGSEA. CDR3 region: CSVGGAVETQYF. DNA of the CDR3: TGCAGCGTTGGAGGAGCGGTAGAGACCCAGTACTTC.

The chain carries TRBV11-1 and TRBJ2-3; a possible D gene is TRBD1 (5 bases). Trimming pared 1 base from V and 4 bases from J, leaving 12 bases between. Germline V gives CDR1 SGHAT, CDR2 FQDESV (reference sequence). This CDR3 has 15 amino acids. The CDR3 DNA sequence: TGTGCCAGCAGCTTAGGGGGCGGATCCTCAGATACGCAGTATTTT. Translating it yields CASSLGGGSSDTQYF.

The chain links TRBV10-2 to TRBJ2-5; the D is unclear. The germline V gene encodes CDR1 WSHSY and CDR2 SAAADI. This CDR3 is built from 14 residues. Trimming took 2 bases from V and 3 from J, leaving 10 bases between them. The CDR3 loop is CASSEVLSKETQYF. Here the CDR3 DNA reads TGCGCCAGCAGTGAGGTTTTGAGCAAAGAGACCCAGTACTTC.

The chain combines TRBV4-3 with TRBJ2-1; 12 positions match TRBD2. The J segment lost 4 bases and the V segment lost 3 bases, leaving 16 bases of the junction unmatched. The CDR3 loop spans 20 amino acids. Germline lookup yields CDR1 LGHNA and CDR2 YSLEER. The CDR3 DNA reads TGCGCCAGCAGCCAGGGGGCCGGACTAGCGGGACCCGGCTTATACAATGAGCAGTTCTTC. Translating gives CASSQGAGLAGPGLYNEQFF.